These T cell receptor beta chains were read from a single sample in a study of T cells after yellow fever vaccination. One entry per CDR3 protein results from TCRdb running MiXCR on the 5' RACE reads. The sample consists of 250,000 to 350,000 distinct CDR3 sequences, around 7% of them appearing once. Sequenced material: PBMCs, taken approximately 47 days after the first yellow fever vaccination. The receptors were sampled from a man in his late teens or twenties who received the YFV17D yellow fever vaccine. CDR3s include the opening cysteine and the closing phenylalanine or tryptophan. Each record gives: clone size, J gene, V gene, D gene, CDR3 protein, CDR3 DNA. A D gene is named only where the DNA matches it firmly. Clone size appears in some rows only: once, few, many, or a class for an expanded clone.

>many|TRBJ2-5|TRBV7-8|NA
CASSFGYRAETQYF
TGTGCCAGCAGCTTTGGATACAGAGCGGAGACCCAGTACTTC
>NA|TRBJ2-4|TRBV28|NA
CASRAGSWNIQYF
TGTGCCAGCAGGGCAGGGTCTTGGAACATTCAGTACTTC
>NA|TRBJ1-1|TRBV10-3|NA
CAISLKQGNTEAFF
TGTGCCATCAGCCTTAAACAGGGGAACACTGAAGCTTTCTTT
>few|TRBJ2-7|TRBV20-1|NA
CSARSDGQGRTYEQYF
TGCAGTGCTAGGTCCGACGGGCAGGGGAGGACCTACGAGCAGTACTTC
>NA|TRBJ2-7|TRBV11-3|NA
CASSQGGTYEQYF
TGTGCCAGCAGCCAAGGCGGGACCTACGAGCAGTACTTC
>few|TRBJ2-1|TRBV5-6|NA
CASSLENVNEQFF
TGTGCCAGCAGTCTGGAAAATGTCAATGAGCAGTTCTTC
>many|TRBJ2-1|TRBV7-9|TRBD2
CASPGGVSYNEQFF
TGTGCCAGCCCCGGGGGGGTCTCCTACAATGAGCAGTTCTTC
>few|TRBJ2-5|TRBV27|NA
CASSLLVSGETQYF
TGTGCCAGCAGTTTATTGGTCTCGGGAGAGACCCAGTACTTC
>few|TRBJ1-3|TRBV7-2|NA
CASTQSSLPSGNTIYF
TGTGCCAGCACCCAAAGTTCTCTTCCCTCTGGAAACACCATATATTTT
>few|TRBJ2-3|TRBV15|TRBD1
CATRDRGVTDTQYF
TGTGCCACCCGGGACAGGGGAGTCACAGATACGCAGTATTTT
>many|TRBJ1-1|TRBV20-1|NA
CSAGGGNSNTEAFF
TGCAGTGCTGGGGGAGGCAACTCGAACACTGAAGCTTTCTTT
>few|TRBJ2-3|TRBV7-2|NA
CASSMRGGDTQYF
TGTGCCAGCAGCATGAGGGGGGGAGATACGCAGTATTTT
>few|TRBJ2-6|TRBV4-1|TRBD2
CASSHRKTSGGPPARGANVLTF
TGCGCCAGCAGCCACCGCAAAACTAGCGGGGGTCCACCGGCGCGGGGGGCCAACGTCCTGACTTTC
>many|TRBJ2-4|TRBV12-3/TRBV12-4|TRBD1
CASTGDRGNIQYF
TGTGCCAGCACCGGGGACAGGGGGAACATTCAGTACTTC
>few|TRBJ1-1|TRBV6-5|NA
CASSYKPPSHGNTEAFF
TGTGCCAGCAGTTACAAACCCCCCTCTCACGGGAACACTGAAGCTTTCTTT
>NA|TRBJ2-6|TRBV6-1|NA
CASRASGANVLTF
TGTGCCAGCCGAGCCTCTGGGGCCAACGTCCTGACTTTC
>few|TRBJ2-1|TRBV7-9|TRBD2
CASSGLAGVPNEQFF
TGTGCCAGCAGCGGACTAGCGGGGGTCCCCAATGAGCAGTTCTTC
>few|TRBJ2-7|TRBV27|NA
CASSLRRGPYEQYF
TGTGCCAGCAGTTTAAGGCGGGGGCCCTACGAGCAGTACTTC
>many|TRBJ1-4|TRBV7-8|TRBD1
CASSLPGQGPYKLFF
TGTGCCAGCAGCTTACCGGGACAGGGGCCATACAAACTGTTTTTT
>NA|TRBJ2-3|TRBV9|TRBD2
CASSVGGSQADTQYF
TGTGCCAGCAGCGTGGGGGGGAGCCAGGCAGATACGCAGTATTTT
>many|TRBJ1-1|TRBV19|TRBD1
CASKEGQGIVEAFF
TGTGCCAGTAAAGAGGGACAGGGCATTGTTGAAGCTTTCTTT
>NA|TRBJ2-5|TRBV20-1|TRBD2
CSAAPGLLQETQYF
TGCAGTGCAGCCCCGGGACTACTCCAAGAGACCCAGTACTTC
>many|TRBJ2-1|TRBV12-3/TRBV12-4|TRBD2
CASSFLVAGGYNEQFF
TGTGCCAGCAGTTTCCTTGTAGCGGGGGGATACAATGAGCAGTTCTTC
>many|TRBJ2-3|TRBV7-3|NA
CASSLGGGASDTQYF
TGTGCCAGCAGCTTGGGTGGGGGGGCCTCAGATACGCAGTATTTT
>many|TRBJ2-3|TRBV24-1|NA
CATSDPRTSTDTQYF
TGTGCCACCAGTGATCCCAGGACTAGCACAGATACGCAGTATTTT
>NA|TRBJ2-7|TRBV7-2|NA
CASSPNSGYEQYF
TGTGCCAGCAGCCCTAATAGCGGTTACGAGCAGTACTTC
>NA|TRBJ1-2|TRBV5-1|NA
CASDSLPGGGYTF
TGCGCCAGCGACTCCTTGCCTGGTGGTGGCTACACCTTC
>few|TRBJ1-2|TRBV19|NA
CATRQTYGYTF
TGTGCCACACGACAGACATATGGCTACACCTTC
>many|TRBJ2-1|TRBV10-3|TRBD1
CAISGTGGTNEQFF
TGTGCCATCAGTGGGACAGGGGGCACGAATGAGCAGTTCTTC
>NA|TRBJ2-5|TRBV5-1|NA
CASSLEIEARQYF
TGCGCCAGCAGCTTGGAGATTGAGGCTAGACAGTACTTC
>NA|TRBJ2-3|TRBV19|NA
CASSVASTDTQYF
TGTGCCAGTAGTGTCGCCAGCACAGATACGCAGTATTTT